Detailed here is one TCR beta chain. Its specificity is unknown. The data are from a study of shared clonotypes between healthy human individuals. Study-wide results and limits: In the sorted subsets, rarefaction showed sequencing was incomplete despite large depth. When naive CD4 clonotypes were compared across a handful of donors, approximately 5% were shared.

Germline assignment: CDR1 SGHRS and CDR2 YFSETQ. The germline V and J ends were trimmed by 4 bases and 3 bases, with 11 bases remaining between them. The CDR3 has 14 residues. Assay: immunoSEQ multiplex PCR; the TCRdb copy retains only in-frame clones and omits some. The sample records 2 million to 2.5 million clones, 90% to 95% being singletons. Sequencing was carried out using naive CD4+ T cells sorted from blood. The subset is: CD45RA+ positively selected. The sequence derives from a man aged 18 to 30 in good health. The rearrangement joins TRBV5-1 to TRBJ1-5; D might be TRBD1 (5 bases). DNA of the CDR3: TGCGCCAGCAGCCGGGACGGGGACAATCAGCCCCAGCATTTT. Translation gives CASSRDGDNQPQHF.